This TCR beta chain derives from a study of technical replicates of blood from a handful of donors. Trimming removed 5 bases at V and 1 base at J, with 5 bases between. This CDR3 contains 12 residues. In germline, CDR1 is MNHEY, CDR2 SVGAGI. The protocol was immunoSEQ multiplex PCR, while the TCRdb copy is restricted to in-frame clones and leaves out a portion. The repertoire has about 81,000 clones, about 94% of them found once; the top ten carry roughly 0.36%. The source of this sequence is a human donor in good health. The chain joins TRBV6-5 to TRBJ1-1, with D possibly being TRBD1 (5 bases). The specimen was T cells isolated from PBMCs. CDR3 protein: CASSRGNTEAFF. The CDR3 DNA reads TGTGCCAGCAGTAGGGGGAACACTGAAGCTTTCTTT.